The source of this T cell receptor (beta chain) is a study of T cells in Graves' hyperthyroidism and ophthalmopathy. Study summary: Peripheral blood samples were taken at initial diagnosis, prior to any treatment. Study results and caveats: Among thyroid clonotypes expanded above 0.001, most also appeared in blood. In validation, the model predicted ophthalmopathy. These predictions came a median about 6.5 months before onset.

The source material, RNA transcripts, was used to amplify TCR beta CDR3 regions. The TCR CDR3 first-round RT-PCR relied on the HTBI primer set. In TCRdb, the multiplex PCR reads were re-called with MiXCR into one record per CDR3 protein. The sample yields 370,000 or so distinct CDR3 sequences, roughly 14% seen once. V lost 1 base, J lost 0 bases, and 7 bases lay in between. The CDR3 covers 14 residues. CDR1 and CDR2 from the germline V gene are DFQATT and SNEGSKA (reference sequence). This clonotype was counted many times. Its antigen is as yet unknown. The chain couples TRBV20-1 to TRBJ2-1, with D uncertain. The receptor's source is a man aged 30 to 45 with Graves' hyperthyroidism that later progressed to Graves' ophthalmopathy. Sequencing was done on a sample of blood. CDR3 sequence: CSARATLSYNEQFF. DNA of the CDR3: TGCAGTGCTAGAGCGACCCTCTCCTACAATGAGCAGTTCTTC.